The 30 T cell receptor beta chains given below trace back to one sample, sequenced in a study of T cell responses to AZD1222 COVID-19 vaccine. Data came from immunoSEQ multiplex PCR; TCRdb stores just in-frame clones and leaves some out. The repertoire table contains 150,000 or so clones. The specimen was peripheral blood. The source is an adult in good health.

The rearrangement links TRBV2 to TRBJ2-3; D call uncertain. The CDR3 has 15 amino acids. Germline CDR1 SNHLY, CDR2 FYNNEI. V lost 5 bases and J 10 bases, leaving 22 bases between the germline ends. CDR3 sequence reads: CASSQWTTVPSAQYF. For the CDR3, the DNA is TGTGCCAGCAGTCAGTGGACCACCGTCCCTTCGGCGCAGTATTTT.

The CDR3 spells CASSRPGGSRTEAFF. In nucleotides, the CDR3 is TGTGCCAGCAGTCGCCCCGGGGGGTCGCGAACTGAAGCTTTCTTT. This chain joins TRBV27 and TRBJ1-1; tentatively, D is TRBD1 (5 bases). The CDR3 has 15 amino acids. V lost 5 bases to trimming and J lost 5 bases, with 18 bases between them. Germline values: CDR1 MNHEY, CDR2 SMNVEV (reference sequence).

The chain couples TRBV5-1 to TRBJ2-7; 8 bases match TRBD1. V shed 0 bases, J shed 5 bases, and the junction held 7 bases outside the gene matches. CDR1 and CDR2 (germline): SGHRS, YFSETQ. CDR3 size: 15 residues. The CDR3 coding sequence is TGCGCCAGCAGCTTGGGGGCAGGGGGCGTACACGAGCAGTACTTC. This encodes CASSLGAGGVHEQYF.

The chain's CDR3 is CASSAGTFNSNQPQHF. CDR3 in DNA: TGTGCCAGCAGTGCAGGGACTTTTAATAGCAATCAGCCCCAGCATTTT. The chain employs TRBV6-1 and TRBJ1-5; D possibly corresponds to TRBD1 (5 bases). Germline loops: CDR1 MNHNS, CDR2 SASEGT. V dropped 4 bases and J dropped 0 bases, with 13 bases sitting between them. This CDR3 has 16 residues.

This chain links TRBV21-1 with TRBJ1-1. TRBV21-1 is noted as a pseudogene. The CDR3 length is 15 residues. CDR3 protein: CASDPTPGRVTEAFF. CDR3 in DNA: TGTGCCAGCGACCCCACCCCCGGGAGGGTGACTGAAGCTTTCTTT.

The chain is built from TRBV19 and TRBJ1-1; 8 nucleotides line up with TRBD1. CDR1 is LNHDA, CDR2 SQIVND, per germline (reference sequence). V shed 3 bases, J shed 5 bases, and the junction held 8 bases outside the gene matches. This CDR3 region has 15 residues. The CDR3 here is CASSIPQGAGTEAFF. Here the CDR3 DNA reads TGTGCCAGTAGTATCCCCCAGGGGGCGGGGACTGAAGCTTTCTTT.

This chain connects TRBV11-3 to TRBJ1-3; D gene ambiguous. Trimming removed 3 bases at V and 0 bases at J, with 9 bases between. This CDR3 contains 15 residues. The germline V gene has CDR1 SGHNT and CDR2 YENEEA. In nucleotides, the CDR3 is TGTGCCAGCAGCTTCCAACAGCCCTCTGGAAACACCATATATTTT. It translates to CASSFQQPSGNTIYF.

The chain combines TRBV4-2 with TRBJ2-2, with 14 bases aligning to TRBD2. The CDR3 spans 16 residues. With V trimmed by 3 bases and J by 10 bases, 7 bases remained unmatched. CDR1 LGHNA and CDR2 YNFKEQ come from the germline V gene. The CDR3 DNA reads as TGTGCCAGCAGCCAGGCGGGGACTAGCGGGGGACTGGAGCTGTTTTTT. Translating it yields CASSQAGTSGGLELFF.

The CDR3 region has the DNA TGTGCCAGCAGCCCTCTTCGGGGGGGCTGGGAGACCCAGTACTTC. Residues: CASSPLRGGWETQYF. This sequence joins TRBV28 and TRBJ2-5, with 8 bases lining up with TRBD2. J gave up 5 bases and V 6 bases, and 11 bases lay outside the gene matches. Germline lookup yields CDR1 MDHEN and CDR2 SYDVKM. This CDR3 has 15 amino acids.

V and J are TRBV5-1 and TRBJ2-3; 7 nucleotides match TRBD1. The length of the CDR3 is 16 residues. CDR1 is SGHRS, CDR2 YFSETQ, per germline. The V segment lost 1 base and the J segment 0 bases; nucleotides outside the gene matches: 5. As DNA, the CDR3 is TGCGCCAGCAGCTTGCACTGGGGACAGAGCACAGATACGCAGTATTTT. This sequence encodes CASSLHWGQSTDTQYF.

The chain couples TRBV6-5 to TRBJ2-7; D not certain. CDR3 size: 12 residues. Germline V CDR1 and CDR2: MNHEY, SVGAGI. V was shortened by 5 bases and J by 0 bases, with 5 bases between the two germline ends. The CDR3 protein is CASSPTSYEQYF. CDR3 bases: TGTGCCAGCAGTCCGACCTCCTACGAGCAGTACTTC.

The V gene is TRBV4-1, the J gene TRBJ1-3, with D maybe TRBD1 (6 bases). The CDR3 spans 17 residues. V gave up 0 bases and J gave up 0 bases, with 12 bases separating them. In germline, CDR1 is MGHRA, CDR2 YSYEKL. Here the CDR3 DNA reads TGCGCCAGCAGCCAAGACCACTGGGACAACTCTGGAAACACCATATATTTT. It is translated as CASSQDHWDNSGNTIYF.

The chain couples TRBV27 to TRBJ2-3; 14 bases fit TRBD2. The CDR3 is 18 amino acids. V was clipped by 2 bases and J by 4 bases; unmatched bases: 8. CDR1 is MNHEY and CDR2 is SMNVEV in the germline V gene (reference sequence). CDR3 amino acids: CASSLRLAGGPTADTQYF. As DNA, the CDR3 is TGTGCCAGCAGTTTAAGACTAGCGGGGGGGCCGACGGCAGATACGCAGTATTTT.

This chain joins TRBV6-2 or TRBV6-3 and TRBJ1-1; 8 bases are shared with TRBD1. CDR1 is MNHEY and CDR2 is SVGEGT in the germline V gene. The CDR3 extends over 16 amino acids. With 5 bases clipped from V and 3 bases from J, the junction kept 11 bases outside the gene matches. Here the CDR3 reads CASSRRTGYGDTEAFF. The CDR3 DNA is TGTGCCAGCAGTCGCCGGACAGGGTACGGGGACACTGAAGCTTTCTTT.

The chain carries TRBV25-1 and TRBJ1-1, with D possibly TRBD1 on 5 matching bases. The CDR3 sequence is 15 residues long. CDR1 is MGHDK and CDR2 is SYGVNS in the germline V gene. Trimming took off 2 bases at V and 2 bases at J, with 12 bases between the two ends. The CDR3 DNA sequence: TGTGCCAGCAGTGAAGAAGAGGGGAGCAACACTGAAGCTTTCTTT. Translating gives CASSEEEGSNTEAFF.

The V call is TRBV7-5, the J call TRBJ1-1. TRBV7-5 is noted as a pseudogene. The CDR3 runs to 12 residues. CDR3 DNA sequence: TGTGCCAAGCGGGCGGAAAACACTGAAGCTTTCTTT. This sequence encodes CAKRAENTEAFF.

This chain uses TRBV19 with TRBJ2-7; the D gene is possibly TRBD1 (5 bases). The V gene's germline CDR1 is LNHDA and CDR2 SQIVND (reference sequence). Trimming took 3 bases from V and 2 from J, leaving 14 bases between them. This CDR3 has 15 residues. The CDR3 spells CASSIRSGFAYEQYF. CDR3 in DNA: TGTGCCAGTAGTATTCGGTCAGGGTTCGCCTACGAGCAGTACTTC. Using reference TRBV19 and TRBJ2-7 for the parts outside the CDR3, the full variable domain is DGGITQSPKYLFRKEGQNVTLSCEQNLNHDAMYWYRQDPGQGLRLIYYSQIVNDFQKGDIAEGYSVSREKKESFPLTVTSAQKNPTAFYLCASSIRSGFAYEQYFGPGTRLTVT.

The gene calls are TRBV30 and TRBJ1-1; 7 bases align to TRBD1. The CDR3 has 13 amino acids. The J segment lost 2 bases and the V segment lost 8 bases, leaving 8 bases of the junction unmatched. CDR1 and CDR2 (germline): GTSNPN, SVGIG (reference sequence). CDR3: CAGAGTANTEAFF. The CDR3 DNA reads as TGTGCCGGGGCCGGGACAGCTAACACTGAAGCTTTCTTT.

This chain links TRBV7-7 with TRBJ1-1; D ambiguous. This CDR3 is built from 13 residues. V was cut by 1 base and J by 1 base, with 4 bases left in between. Germline V gives CDR1 SSHAT, CDR2 FNYEAQ (reference sequence). The CDR3 protein is CASSLDQNTEAFF. The CDR3 bases are TGTGCCAGCAGCTTAGACCAGAACACTGAAGCTTTCTTT.

This chain joins TRBV7-2 and TRBJ2-3, with 7 bases lining up with TRBD2. The V gene end was trimmed by 1 base and the J gene end by 5 bases; junction bases not matched to a gene: 9. The germline V gene encodes CDR1 SGHTA and CDR2 FQGNSA. CDR3 length: 16 amino acids. CDR3 sequence: CASSLGGAGVGDTQYF. DNA for the CDR3: TGTGCCAGCAGCTTAGGAGGTGCGGGGGTAGGAGATACGCAGTATTTT.

The chain combines TRBV10-1 with TRBJ1-3; no clear D gene. The V end lost 1 base, the J end lost 0 bases, and 4 bases lay between the germline ends. CDR1 and CDR2 (germline): WNHNN, SYGVQD (reference sequence). The CDR3 totals 14 residues. CDR3 amino acids: CASSELSSGNTIYF. The CDR3 DNA reads TGCGCCAGCAGTGAGTTGAGCTCTGGAAACACCATATATTTT.

The chain is built from TRBV7-6 and TRBJ1-6; TRBD1 might be the D (5 bases). V was pared by 5 bases and J by 9 bases, with 20 bases between. The germline gives CDR1 SGHVS, CDR2 FNYEAQ. There are 16 residues in the CDR3. The CDR3 region is CASSPEVGAEGSPLHF. As DNA, the CDR3 is TGTGCCAGCAGCCCCGAGGTAGGGGCTGAAGGTTCACCCCTCCACTTT.

This chain connects TRBV15 to TRBJ1-6; 8 bases are a match to TRBD1. Germline-derived CDR1 and CDR2 are LNHNV and YYDKDF (reference sequence). The length of the CDR3 is 14 residues. V lost 6 bases, J lost 4 bases, and 2 bases stayed unmatched. CDR3 residues: CATRRDRYNSPLHF. The CDR3 DNA follows: TGTGCCACCAGACGGGACAGGTATAATTCACCCCTCCACTTT.

The J gene is TRBJ1-1, the V gene TRBV12-3 or TRBV12-4, with D hard to call. This CDR3 is 13 amino acids long. The V end was cut by 1 base, the J end by 1 base, with 4 bases between. This chain's CDR3 is CASSLGRNTEAFF. For the CDR3, the DNA is TGTGCCAGCAGTTTAGGCAGGAACACTGAAGCTTTCTTT.

The chain links TRBV25-1 to TRBJ2-1; D gene unclear. Germline CDR1 is MGHDK and CDR2 is SYGVNS. CDR3 length: 14 amino acids. Trimming took off 3 bases at V and 4 bases at J, with 10 bases between the two ends. CDR3: CASSEDGFYNEQFF. For the CDR3, the DNA is TGTGCCAGCAGTGAGGACGGGTTTTACAATGAGCAGTTCTTC.

The chain combines TRBV30 with TRBJ1-6; 9 bases align to TRBD1. V lost 5 bases to trimming and J lost 7 bases; unmatched junction nucleotides: 3. The CDR3 runs to 13 residues. Germline CDR1 and CDR2: GTSNPN and SVGIG (reference sequence). The CDR3 protein is CAWSGQGNSPLHF. Written as DNA, the CDR3 is TGTGCCTGGTCGGGACAGGGAAATTCACCCCTCCACTTT.

V and J are TRBV7-9 and TRBJ2-1; D is unclear. The CDR3 runs 15 residues. The V and J ends lost 1 base and 5 bases respectively, with 12 bases between them. Germline V gene data show CDR1 as SEHNR and CDR2 as FQNEAQ (reference sequence). The CDR3 region is CASSLVPARNNEQFF. The CDR3 DNA follows: TGTGCCAGCAGCTTAGTCCCAGCTAGGAACAATGAGCAGTTCTTC.

V is TRBV6-5 and J is TRBJ1-5; 7 bases align to TRBD1. Germline lookup yields CDR1 MNHEY and CDR2 SVGAGI. Trimming removed 6 bases from V and 5 bases from J; junction bases left unmatched: 10. CDR3 length equals 15 residues. Here the CDR3 DNA reads TGTGCCAGCAGAGCTCTAACAGGGGCCGATCAGCCCCAGCATTTT. Amino acid sequence: CASRALTGADQPQHF.

The rearrangement links TRBV30 to TRBJ2-3; TRBD2 might be the D (5 bases). Deletions cut 0 bases from V and 4 bases from J, with 17 bases between. This CDR3 comprises 16 residues. Germline CDR1 reads GTSNPN; CDR2 reads SVGIG (reference sequence). CDR3 DNA sequence: TGTGCCTGGAGTGTACCGGGAAGCCTTCCATCAGATACGCAGTATTTT. Protein: CAWSVPGSLPSDTQYF.

The chain carries TRBV5-1 and TRBJ2-7; D may match TRBD1 or TRBD2 (5 bases each). CDR3 length: 16 residues. The V end was cut by 4 bases, the J end by 2 bases, with 19 bases between. Germline CDR1 and CDR2: SGHRS and YFSETQ. CDR3 nucleotide sequence: TGCGCCAGCAGCCCACCCCCGGGACGCAGTCCCTACGAGCAGTACTTC. Amino acids: CASSPPPGRSPYEQYF.